This T cell receptor (beta chain) was retrieved from a study of OX40 agonist ivuxolimab in advanced cancers. Overall study context: Males comprised about 78% of the group, whose mean age was approximately 60 years (range roughly 20 to 90).

Concerning this clone itself: What it binds is not known.

The V end was cut by 6 bases, the J end by 8 bases, with 19 bases between. Germline loops: CDR1 WNHNN, CDR2 SYGVQD (reference sequence). The CDR3 spans 14 residues. Study results and limitations: Also present in some nonresponders was a low level of normalized T-cell clonal expansion. Specificity for antigen went undetermined in the expanded peripheral T cells. At 0.1 to 3.0 mg/kg, clonal expansion of CD4+ and CD8+ blood T cells had occurred by week 6.

Clones were sequenced by immunoSEQ multiplex PCR, and TCRdb holds only the in-frame ones, with some missing. Found here are about 84,000 clones, 85% to 95% of them singletons; the top ten hold around 0.43%. This sequence originates from an adult with an advanced solid tumor such as melanoma, head and neck, liver or kidney cancer. V and J are TRBV10-1 and TRBJ1-2; TRBD1 is a possible D gene (5 bases). Sequencing was performed on CD4+ or CD8+ T cells sorted from blood, taken in a trial of the OX40 agonist ivuxolimab. This CDR3 reads CASSPGQDARGYTF. CDR3 nucleotides: TGCGCCAGCAGCCCAGGGCAGGATGCGCGAGGCTACACCTTC.